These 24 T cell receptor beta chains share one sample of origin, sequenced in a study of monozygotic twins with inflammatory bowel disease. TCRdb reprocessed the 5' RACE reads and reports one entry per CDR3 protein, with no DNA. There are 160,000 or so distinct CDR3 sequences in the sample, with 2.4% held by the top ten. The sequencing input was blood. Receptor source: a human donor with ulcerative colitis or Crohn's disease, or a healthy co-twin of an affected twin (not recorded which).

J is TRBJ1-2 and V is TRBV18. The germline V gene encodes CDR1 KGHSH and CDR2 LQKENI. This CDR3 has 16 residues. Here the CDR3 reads CASSLLRRGPIYGYTF.

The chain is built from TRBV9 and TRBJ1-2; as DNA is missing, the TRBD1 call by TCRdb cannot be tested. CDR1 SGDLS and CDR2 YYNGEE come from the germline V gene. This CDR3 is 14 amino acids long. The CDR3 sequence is CASSTGTGSDGYTF.

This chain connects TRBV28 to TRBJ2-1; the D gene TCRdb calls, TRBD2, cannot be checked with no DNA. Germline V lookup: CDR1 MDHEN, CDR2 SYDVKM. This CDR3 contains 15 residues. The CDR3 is CASSLGLAGALEQFF.

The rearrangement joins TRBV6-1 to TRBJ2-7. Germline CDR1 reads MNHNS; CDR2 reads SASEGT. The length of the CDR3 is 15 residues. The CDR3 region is CASRTGYREPYEQYF.

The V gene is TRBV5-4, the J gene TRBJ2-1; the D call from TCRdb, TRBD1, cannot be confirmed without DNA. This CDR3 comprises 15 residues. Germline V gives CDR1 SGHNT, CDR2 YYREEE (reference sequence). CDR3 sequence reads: CASSPGHSSYNEQFF.

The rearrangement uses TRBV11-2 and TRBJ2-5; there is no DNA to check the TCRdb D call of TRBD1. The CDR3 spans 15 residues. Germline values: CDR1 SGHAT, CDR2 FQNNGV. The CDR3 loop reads CASSTHREVKETQYF. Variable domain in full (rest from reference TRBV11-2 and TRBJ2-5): EAGVAQSPRYKIIEKRQSVAFWCNPISGHATLYWYQQILGQGPKLLIQFQNNGVVDDSQLPKDRFSAERLKGVDSTLKIQPAKLEDSAVYLCASSTHREVKETQYFGPGTRLLVL.

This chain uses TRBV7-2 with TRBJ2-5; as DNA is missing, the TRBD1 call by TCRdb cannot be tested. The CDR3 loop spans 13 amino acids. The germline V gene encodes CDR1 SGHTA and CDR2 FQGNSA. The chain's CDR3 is CASSQDREETQYF.

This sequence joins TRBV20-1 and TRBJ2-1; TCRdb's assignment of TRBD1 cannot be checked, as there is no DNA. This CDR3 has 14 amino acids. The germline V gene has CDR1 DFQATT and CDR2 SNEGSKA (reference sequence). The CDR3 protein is CSARVEGTRNEQFF.

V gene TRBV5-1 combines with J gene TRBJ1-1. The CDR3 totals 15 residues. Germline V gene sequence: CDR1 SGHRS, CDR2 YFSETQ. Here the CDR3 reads CASSLAVSLESEAFF. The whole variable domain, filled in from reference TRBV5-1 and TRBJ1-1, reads KAGVTQTPRYLIKTRGQQVTLSCSPISGHRSVSWYQQTPGQGLQFLFEYFSETQRNKGNFPGRFSGRQFSNSRSEMNVSTLELGDSALYLCASSLAVSLESEAFFGQGTRLTVV.

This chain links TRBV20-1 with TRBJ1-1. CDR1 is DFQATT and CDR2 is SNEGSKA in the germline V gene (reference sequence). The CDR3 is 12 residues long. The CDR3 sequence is CSAREMRAEAFF.

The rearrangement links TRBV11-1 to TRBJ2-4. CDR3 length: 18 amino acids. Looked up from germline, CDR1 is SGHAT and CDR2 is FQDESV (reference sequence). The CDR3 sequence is CASSLSVTVELAKNIQYF.

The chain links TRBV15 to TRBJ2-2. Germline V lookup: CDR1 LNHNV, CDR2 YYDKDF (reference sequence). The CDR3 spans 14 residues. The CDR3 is CATSRDRETGELFF.

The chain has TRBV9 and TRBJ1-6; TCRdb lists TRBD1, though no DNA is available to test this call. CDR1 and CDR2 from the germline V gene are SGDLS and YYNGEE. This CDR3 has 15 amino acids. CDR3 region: CASSVVGDSNSPLHF.

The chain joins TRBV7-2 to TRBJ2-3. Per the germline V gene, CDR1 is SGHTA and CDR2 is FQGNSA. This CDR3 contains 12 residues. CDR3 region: CASSPRTDTQYF. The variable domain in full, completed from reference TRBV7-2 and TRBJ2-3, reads GAGVSQSPSNKVTEKGKDVELRCDPISGHTALYWYRQSLGQGLEFLIYFQGNSAPDKSGLPSDRFSAERTGGSVSTLTIQRTQQEDSAVYLCASSPRTDTQYFGPGTRLTVL.

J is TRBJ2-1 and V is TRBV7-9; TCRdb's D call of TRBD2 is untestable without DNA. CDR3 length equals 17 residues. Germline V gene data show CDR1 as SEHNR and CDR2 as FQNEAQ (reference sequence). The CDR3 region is CASSRTSGGVFDNEQFF.

The chain's CDR3 is CASSYGGWWGRIPYNEQFF. The chain carries TRBV6-2 or TRBV6-3 and TRBJ2-1; TCRdb reports TRBD1, a call that lacks DNA to check it against. The CDR3 sequence is 19 residues long. Germline CDR1 and CDR2: MNHEY and SVGEGT.

The CDR3: CASSSPVRLYEQYF. The chain joins TRBV6-9 to TRBJ2-7; TCRdb's D gene call, TRBD1, goes unchecked for lack of DNA. The CDR3 totals 14 residues. Germline V lookup: CDR1 MNHGY, CDR2 SVAAGI.

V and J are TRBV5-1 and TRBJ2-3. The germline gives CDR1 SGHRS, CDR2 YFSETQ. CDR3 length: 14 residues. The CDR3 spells CASSLRIPTDTQYF.

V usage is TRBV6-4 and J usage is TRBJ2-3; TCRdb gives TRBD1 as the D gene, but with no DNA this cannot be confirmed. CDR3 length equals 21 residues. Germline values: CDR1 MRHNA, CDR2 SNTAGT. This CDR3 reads CASSHLTRSRGGMPTPDTQYF.

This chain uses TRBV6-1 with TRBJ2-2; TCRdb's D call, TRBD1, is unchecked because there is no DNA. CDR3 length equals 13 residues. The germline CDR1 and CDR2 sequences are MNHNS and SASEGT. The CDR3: CASSEVRGGELFF.

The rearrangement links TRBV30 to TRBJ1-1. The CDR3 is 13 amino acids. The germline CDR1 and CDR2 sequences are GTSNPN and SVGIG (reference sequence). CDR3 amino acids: CAWTEGLNTEAFF.

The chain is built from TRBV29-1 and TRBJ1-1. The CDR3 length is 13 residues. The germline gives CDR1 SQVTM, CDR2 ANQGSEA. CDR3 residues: CSVSGKMNTEAFF.

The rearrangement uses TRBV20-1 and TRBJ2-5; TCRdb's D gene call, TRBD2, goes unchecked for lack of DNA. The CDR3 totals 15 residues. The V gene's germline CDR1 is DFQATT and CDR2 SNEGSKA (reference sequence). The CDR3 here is CSARDGRGGQETQYF.

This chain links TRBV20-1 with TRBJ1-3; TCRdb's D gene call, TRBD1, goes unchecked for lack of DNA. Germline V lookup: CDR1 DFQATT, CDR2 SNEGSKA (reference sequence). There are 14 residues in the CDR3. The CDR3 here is CSAVPGPLGNTIYF.